Sequencing of this T cell receptor beta chain was carried out in a study of beta chain features in type 1 diabetes. As for the study in general: Examination of sorted cells across all samples involved 90 million to 120 million cells. Regarding the study as a whole: When Type 1 diabetes patients were examined, their TCRB CDR3s proved moderately but significantly shorter in all four CD4+ subsets.

A note on this clone: Antigen specificity is unknown.

One heparinised draw of blood, averaging approximately 110 mL, came from each donor. Sorting that relied on CD45RO/CCR7/CD25/CD127/CD95/CD27 yielded CD4+ naive, central memory, regulatory and stem cell-like memory cells. Reverse transcription of all isolated RNA meant that expressed TCRB transcripts were sequenced. The assay was immunoSEQ multiplex PCR, and TCRdb's table has in-frame clones only and misses some. The repertoire holds fewer than 300,000 clones, about a fifth seen once, with 0.028% in the top ten. Germline CDR1 and CDR2: LGHNA and YSLEER. The CDR3 covers 14 residues. Trimming stripped 3 bases from V and 1 base from J, with 9 bases between.

This TCR came from a woman in her forties with type 1 diabetes. The sequenced material came from naive CD4+ T cells from blood. The chain links TRBV4-3 to TRBJ1-1, with D maybe TRBD1 (5 bases). The CDR3 loop is CASSHGTTNTEAFF. The CDR3, as DNA: TGCGCCAGCAGCCACGGGACTACGAACACTGAAGCTTTCTTT.